These 26 T cell receptor beta chains were all obtained from the same sample, sequenced in a study of T cell changes during pregnancy in multiple sclerosis. Sequenced by immunoSEQ multiplex PCR; TCRdb stores in-frame clones only, minus some. In the table there are roughly 100,000 clones, about 91% of which are singletons. This specimen consisted of peripheral blood, obtained in the second trimester of pregnancy. These receptors were taken from a female donor with multiple sclerosis, enrolled in a pregnancy study.

The chain uses TRBV10-3 and TRBJ1-4; D is perhaps TRBD1 (6 bases). Trimming shortened V by 5 bases and J by 3 bases, and 13 bases separated the two germline ends. CDR1 and CDR2 from the germline V gene are ENHRY and SYGVKD. This CDR3 has 15 residues. The DNA of the CDR3 is TGTGCCATCAGTCAACAGGGTCGGTCTAATGAAAAACTGTTTTTT. As protein: CAISQQGRSNEKLFF.

J is TRBJ1-4 and V is TRBV5-1, with D possibly TRBD1 on 5 matching bases. Trimming pared 5 bases from V and 7 bases from J, leaving 12 bases between. Germline V lookup: CDR1 SGHRS, CDR2 YFSETQ. The CDR3 consists of 13 residues. This CDR3 reads CASSRDFGEKLFF. The CDR3 coding sequence is TGCGCCAGCAGTCGGGACTTTGGTGAAAAACTGTTTTTT.

This chain uses TRBV19 with TRBJ1-5, with 8 bases identical to TRBD1. CDR3 length: 15 residues. Germline CDR1 LNHDA, CDR2 SQIVND (reference sequence). The junction had 6 bases not matched to a gene; V was cut back by 3 bases and J by 5 bases. The CDR3 region is CASSISGTGHQPQHF. CDR3 bases: TGTGCCAGTAGTATTTCGGGGACAGGCCATCAGCCCCAGCATTTT.

V usage is TRBV19 and J usage is TRBJ2-7; the D gene is possibly TRBD1 (7 bases). CDR3 length: 15 residues. V lost 3 bases, J lost 2 bases, and 14 bases lay in between. The germline CDR1 and CDR2 sequences are LNHDA and SQIVND (reference sequence). The CDR3 reads CASSIRQGGPYEQYF. CDR3 coding DNA: TGTGCCAGTAGTATCCGACAGGGAGGTCCCTACGAGCAGTACTTC.

The gene calls are TRBV28 and TRBJ2-1; 9 positions agree with TRBD2. This CDR3 contains 14 residues. CDR1 and CDR2 from the germline V gene are MDHEN and SYDVKM. V dropped 5 bases and J dropped 7; count of bases not matched to a gene: 6. The CDR3 DNA reads TGTGCCAGCAGTGAACCGGGACTAGCAAATGAGCAGTTCTTC. Encoded protein: CASSEPGLANEQFF.

The rearrangement uses TRBV19 and TRBJ2-7, with TRBD1 matching 8 bases. The CDR3 spans 16 residues. CDR1 and CDR2 (germline): LNHDA, SQIVND (reference sequence). The junction had 12 bases not matched to a gene; V was cut back by 5 bases and J by 3 bases. The CDR3 nucleotides are TGTGCCAGTAGTCGCCCTCGGACAGGGCCCCTCTACGAGCAGTACTTC. This encodes CASSRPRTGPLYEQYF.

V and J are TRBV5-1 and TRBJ2-7; the match to TRBD2 covers 11 bases. The V gene end was trimmed by 0 bases and the J gene end by 6 bases; junction bases not matched to a gene: 14. The CDR3 is 18 residues long. In germline, CDR1 is SGHRS, CDR2 YFSETQ. This chain's CDR3 is CASSLVGTSGAVGLEQYF. CDR3 nucleotides: TGCGCCAGCAGCTTGGTGGGGACTAGCGGCGCTGTGGGTCTCGAGCAGTACTTC.

The chain joins TRBV29-1 to TRBJ2-6, with no clear D. V gave up 6 bases and J gave up 0 bases, with 6 bases separating them. The CDR3 contains 13 residues. CDR1 and CDR2 from the germline V gene are SQVTM and ANQGSEA. The CDR3 sequence: CSVRVSGANVLTF. The DNA for the CDR3 is TGCAGCGTCCGAGTCTCTGGGGCCAACGTCCTGACTTTC.

The chain recombines TRBV7-3 with TRBJ2-3; D might be TRBD1 (5 bases). Per the germline V gene, CDR1 is SGHTA and CDR2 is FQGTGA. This CDR3 contains 14 residues. The V end was cut by 5 bases, the J end by 4 bases, with 13 bases between. The CDR3 spells CASSQGWGADTQYF. CDR3 nucleotides: TGTGCCAGCAGCCAAGGGTGGGGCGCAGATACGCAGTATTTT.

The chain carries TRBV6-6 and TRBJ2-5; 9 bases are shared with TRBD2. J was trimmed by 2 bases and V by 7 bases; bases with no gene match: 11. There are 16 residues in the CDR3. Germline CDR1 reads MNHNY; CDR2 reads SVGAGI (reference sequence). The CDR3 region has the DNA TGTGCCAGCACGGCTCTCTGGACTAGCGAACAAGAGACCCAGTACTTC. This encodes CASTALWTSEQETQYF.

In this sample, this clone turned up once. This sequence joins TRBV4-1 and TRBJ1-5; D is unclear. Germline-derived CDR1 and CDR2 are MGHRA and YSYEKL. This CDR3 comprises 15 residues. The germline V and J ends were trimmed by 1 base and 0 bases, with 7 bases remaining between them. CDR3 sequence (DNA): TGCGCCAGCAGCCAAGGTCTACTTAGCAATCAGCCCCAGCATTTT. Its translation: CASSQGLLSNQPQHF.

The gene calls are TRBV19 and TRBJ1-4, with D unclear. The V and J ends lost 5 bases and 8 bases respectively, with 18 bases between them. Per the germline V gene, CDR1 is LNHDA and CDR2 is SQIVND (reference sequence). The CDR3 length is 15 residues. The CDR3: CASSFLTPGLEKLFF. The CDR3 DNA sequence: TGTGCCAGTAGTTTCCTGACACCCGGACTAGAAAAACTGTTTTTT.

The CDR3 loop reads CASSPRTSDYNEQFF. The CDR3 bases are TGTGCCAGCAGTCCGAGGACTAGCGACTACAATGAGCAGTTCTTC. The chain is built from TRBV7-2 and TRBJ2-1, with 9 bases that match TRBD2. The germline CDR1 and CDR2 sequences are SGHTA and FQGNSA. The CDR3 loop spans 15 amino acids. V lost 6 bases to trimming and J lost 3 bases; unmatched junction nucleotides: 6.

The rearrangement uses TRBV6-5 and TRBJ1-4; TRBD1 might be the D (5 bases). The CDR3 runs 16 residues. Germline V lookup: CDR1 MNHEY, CDR2 SVGAGI. Trimming shortened V by 0 bases and J by 4 bases, and 12 bases separated the two germline ends. The CDR3 nucleotides are TGTGCCAGCAGTTACTCGGGGCCAGGATATAATGAAAAACTGTTTTTT. Translating it yields CASSYSGPGYNEKLFF.

The chain joins TRBV29-1 to TRBJ2-5; no firm D call. Trimming removed 4 bases from V and 4 bases from J, with 13 bases in between. CDR3 length equals 13 residues. CDR1 and CDR2 (germline): SQVTM, ANQGSEA. CDR3 residues: CSVAGRHRETQYF. CDR3 nucleotide sequence: TGCAGCGTTGCAGGAAGGCATCGAGAGACCCAGTACTTC.

The rearrangement uses TRBV28 and TRBJ1-1, with 7 positions matching TRBD1. The CDR3 is 15 residues long. The V segment lost 5 bases and the J segment 0 bases; nucleotides outside the gene matches: 6. Germline loops: CDR1 MDHEN, CDR2 SYDVKM. CDR3 region: CASSLHRGLNTEAFF. In DNA, the CDR3 is TGTGCCAGCAGTCTCCACAGGGGATTGAACACTGAAGCTTTCTTT.

The chain carries TRBV28 and TRBJ2-7, with a possible D match to TRBD1 (6 bases). The CDR3 contains 14 residues. Germline values: CDR1 MDHEN, CDR2 SYDVKM. V was cut by 2 bases and J by 6 bases, with 14 bases left in between. In nucleotides, the CDR3 is TGTGCCAGCAGTTTAACACAGGGAAGGGGCGAGCAGTACTTC. This translates into CASSLTQGRGEQYF.

On this clone: At one end, the junction sequence differs from germline, possibly due to a read error. The chain recombines TRBV27 with TRBJ1-1; D not resolved. This CDR3 contains 14 residues. Germline-derived CDR1 and CDR2 are MNHEY and SMNVEV (reference sequence). CDR3 bases: TGTGCCAGCAGTTTACCCGGAGCGAACGCTGAAGCTTTCTTT. This gives the protein CASSLPGANAEAFF.

This chain uses TRBV6-6 with TRBJ2-5; 9 positions agree with TRBD1. The J call could be wrong; TRBJ2-7 is a better fit for the DNA end. The length of the CDR3 is 15 residues. Germline-derived CDR1 and CDR2 are MNHNY and SVGAGI (reference sequence). The DNA for the CDR3 is TGTGCCAGCAGGATACAGGGGGCGCTTCCCTACGAGCAGTACTTC. It is translated as CASRIQGALPYEQYF.

This rearrangement joins TRBV7-3 to TRBJ2-2, with D unresolved. Germline CDR1 reads SGHTA; CDR2 reads FQGTGA. This CDR3 spans 13 amino acids. V was cut by 1 base and J by 6 bases, with 6 bases left in between. CDR3 in amino acids: CASSLMSPGELFF. The CDR3 nucleotides are TGTGCCAGCAGCTTAATGAGTCCCGGGGAGCTGTTTTTT.

This rearrangement joins TRBV27 to TRBJ2-1; perhaps TRBD2 as D (5 bases). Trimming cost V 5 bases and J 0 bases, with 14 bases left between them. This CDR3 has 16 amino acids. Germline CDR1 and CDR2: MNHEY and SMNVEV (reference sequence). This CDR3 is CASSPWAGSSYNEQFF. CDR3 DNA sequence: TGTGCCAGCAGTCCCTGGGCGGGTAGCTCCTACAATGAGCAGTTCTTC.

This chain uses TRBV5-1 with TRBJ1-2, with 8 positions matching TRBD1. Per germline, CDR1 SGHRS and CDR2 YFSETQ. V lost 4 bases to trimming and J lost 6 bases; unmatched junction nucleotides: 5. CDR3 length: 13 residues. The DNA for the CDR3 is TGCGCCAGCAGCCAGGGGGCCCCAGATGGCTACACCTTC. Its protein is CASSQGAPDGYTF.

The chain uses TRBV9 and TRBJ2-5; 7 nucleotides match TRBD1. The CDR3 sequence is 14 residues long. The germline gives CDR1 SGDLS, CDR2 YYNGEE. Trimming removed 0 bases from V and 4 bases from J; junction bases left unmatched: 3. CDR3 in DNA: TGTGCCAGCAGCGTAGGCACAGGGGCAGAGACCCAGTACTTC. Encoded protein: CASSVGTGAETQYF.

The chain combines TRBV2 with TRBJ2-1; 8 nucleotides match TRBD2. After removal of 6 bases from V and 3 bases from J, the junction contained 7 bases not matched to a gene. CDR1 and CDR2 from the germline V gene are SNHLY and FYNNEI. The CDR3 is 15 amino acids. The CDR3 DNA sequence: TGTGCCAGCAGGTCACTAGCGGACCTCTACAATGAGCAGTTCTTC. This sequence encodes CASRSLADLYNEQFF.

The chain joins TRBV5-4 to TRBJ2-5; maybe TRBD2 (7 bases). In germline, CDR1 is SGHNT, CDR2 YYREEE (reference sequence). V lost 2 bases to trimming and J lost 5 bases, with 16 bases between them. This CDR3 spans 15 amino acids. In DNA, the CDR3 is TGTGCCAGCAGCTTCCCTAGCGGAGGGGGGGAGACCCAGTACTTC. Encoded protein: CASSFPSGGGETQYF.

This rearrangement joins TRBV27 to TRBJ1-2; weak D call: TRBD1 (6 bases). The CDR3 runs to 15 residues. Trimming shortened V by 2 bases and J by 8 bases, and 18 bases separated the two germline ends. From germline, CDR1 is MNHEY and CDR2 SMNVEV (reference sequence). DNA of the CDR3: TGTGCCAGCAGTTTAACACAGGGTGGATCCAGGGGCTACACCTTC. This encodes CASSLTQGGSRGYTF.